This T cell receptor (beta chain) emerged from a study of blood T cells in healthy people across ages. Findings of the study overall: Per-million-T-cell TCR beta diversity fell roughly linearly with age. No conclusive comparison of naive versus antigen-experienced cells was possible with unsorted PBMCs. It was not known whether donors were CMV positive (a possible confounder of expanded clonotype changes).

CDR3 size: 13 residues. Looked up from germline, CDR1 is MNHNS and CDR2 is SASEGT. Trimming cost V 8 bases and J 4 bases, with 11 bases left between them. In the case of this clonotype: No antigen is known for it.

For the second PCR, which ran for roughly 6 to 12 cycles, a sample-barcoded 5' primer and a J-beta primer mix were used. Tagging of each cDNA molecule was performed by a template-switch adaptor with 12 random nucleotides. In TCRdb, the 5' RACE reads were re-called with MiXCR into one record per CDR3 protein. The sample consists of fewer than 1,000,000 distinct CDR3 sequences, around 42% of them appearing once. This clonotype was sampled from a man between 60 and 75 years old in good health. The sequenced sample was blood. The V gene is TRBV6-1, the J gene TRBJ1-4; D uncertain. CDR3 bases: TGTGCCAGCCAGAAGTTGGTTAATGAAAAACTGTTTTTT. This encodes CASQKLVNEKLFF.